Shown below are 21 T cell receptor beta chains from a single sample sequenced in a study of response to subunit inactivated influenza vaccine. MiXCR was run by TCRdb on the RT-PCR reads, yielding one entry per CDR3 protein. The sample contains about 500,000 distinct CDR3 sequences, approximately 16% of which appear only once. Sequenced here: CD4+ T cells sorted from PBMCs, sampled around 25 months after vaccination. All receptors derive from a man aged 50-75 years who received an inactivated influenza vaccine.

The chain has TRBV20-1 and TRBJ2-3, with 8 nucleotides matching TRBD2. Unmatched junction bases numbered 13, after V lost 8 bases and J lost 6 bases. The CDR3 length is 14 residues. In germline, CDR1 is DFQATT, CDR2 SNEGSKA (reference sequence). For the CDR3, the DNA is TGCAGTTTCACCCCCGCCGGGGGGGCGGATACGCAGTATTTT. Protein sequence: CSFTPAGGADTQYF.

CDR3 region: CASSSTLDEQFF. CDR3 coding DNA: TGTGCCAGCAGCTCCACCTTGGATGAGCAGTTCTTC. The chain carries TRBV7-3 and TRBJ2-1; D unclear. The germline V gene encodes CDR1 SGHTA and CDR2 FQGTGA. This CDR3 spans 12 amino acids. Trimming stripped 4 bases from V and 8 bases from J, with 9 bases between.

The chain has TRBV18 and TRBJ2-7; D is possibly TRBD1 (5 bases). Germline assignment: CDR1 KGHSH and CDR2 LQKENI. The CDR3 is 11 residues long. V shed 8 bases and J shed 3 bases, with 8 bases lying between them. The DNA for the CDR3 is TGTGCCAGCGCGGACAACTACGAGCAGTACTTC. It translates to CASADNYEQYF.

This clonotype was counted between two and nine times. The chain joins TRBV7-2 to TRBJ1-5, with D hard to call. V lost 1 base and J lost 2, with 15 bases in between. The CDR3 is made up of 17 amino acids. The germline V gene encodes CDR1 SGHTA and CDR2 FQGNSA. The CDR3 sequence is CASSLGVGQAGNQPQHF. The CDR3 nucleotides are TGTGCCAGCAGCTTAGGAGTCGGGCAGGCGGGCAATCAGCCCCAGCATTTT.

V and J are TRBV29-1 and TRBJ2-1; D possibly corresponds to TRBD2 (6 bases). The germline gives CDR1 SQVTM, CDR2 ANQGSEA. This CDR3 spans 14 amino acids. Trimming left V 4 bases short and J 2 bases short, with 12 bases between. This chain's CDR3 is CSVGGAVAYNEQFF. CDR3 nucleotides: TGCAGCGTTGGCGGGGCAGTGGCCTACAATGAGCAGTTCTTC.

This clonotype was observed many times. The chain uses TRBV11-1 and TRBJ2-2; D might be TRBD2 (5 bases). The CDR3 spans 15 residues. Between the trimmed V and J ends, which lost 5 bases and 4 bases, there was a span of 14 bases. The germline V gene has CDR1 SGHAT and CDR2 FQDESV (reference sequence). The CDR3 loop reads CASSKLGRATGELFF. The DNA of the CDR3 is TGTGCCAGCAGCAAACTAGGAAGGGCCACCGGGGAGCTGTTTTTT.

CDR3 protein: CSAREGLGELFF. CDR3 DNA sequence: TGCAGTGCTAGAGAGGGGTTGGGGGAGCTGTTTTTT. The chain couples TRBV20-1 to TRBJ2-2; D unclear. V lost 0 bases to trimming and J lost 8 bases, with 7 bases between them. The V gene's germline CDR1 is DFQATT and CDR2 SNEGSKA (reference sequence). CDR3 length equals 12 residues.

This clonotype has a handful of counts. V gene TRBV14 combines with J gene TRBJ1-4; possibly TRBD1 for D (5 bases). The CDR3 runs 16 residues. Germline V gene data show CDR1 as SGHDN and CDR2 as FVKESK. V gave up 1 base and J gave up 0 bases, with 9 bases separating them. The CDR3 is CASSQVQGATNEKLFF. DNA of the CDR3: TGTGCCAGCAGCCAAGTGCAGGGAGCAACTAATGAAAAACTGTTTTTT.

The table lists this clonotype with a few counts. The chain carries TRBV6-1 and TRBJ2-5; 8 positions match TRBD2. This CDR3 is 15 amino acids long. Germline CDR1 is MNHNS and CDR2 is SASEGT. J was trimmed by 0 bases and V by 6 bases; bases with no gene match: 6. In DNA, the CDR3 is TGTGCCAGCAGGGTACGCGGGAGGCACCAAGAGACCCAGTACTTC. Its protein product is CASRVRGRHQETQYF.

The table lists this clonotype with a few counts. The rearrangement joins TRBV5-1 to TRBJ2-4, with 7 nucleotides matching TRBD2. Unmatched junction bases numbered 12, after V lost 3 bases and J lost 0 bases. Germline V gives CDR1 SGHRS, CDR2 YFSETQ. There are 18 residues in the CDR3. This chain's CDR3 is CASSYGGGESKAKNIQYF. As DNA, the CDR3 is TGCGCCAGCAGCTACGGGGGAGGGGAGAGTAAAGCCAAAAACATTCAGTACTTC.

This clonotype was detected many times. The rearrangement uses TRBV20-1 and TRBJ2-7; D call uncertain. Germline V gives CDR1 DFQATT, CDR2 SNEGSKA (reference sequence). V was trimmed by 6 bases and J by 1 base, leaving 10 bases between them. This CDR3 spans 12 amino acids. In DNA, the CDR3 is TGCAGTGCCCAGGACCGTTCCTACGAGCAGTACTTC. Translation gives CSAQDRSYEQYF.

The sample holds a few counts of this clonotype. This chain links TRBV10-1 with TRBJ2-7; 13 bases map to TRBD2. The junction had 8 bases not matched to a gene; V was cut back by 6 bases and J by 9 bases. The germline V gene has CDR1 WNHNN and CDR2 SYGVQD (reference sequence). The CDR3 is 14 amino acids. CDR3 residues: CASSDLRTSGGQYF. Here the CDR3 DNA reads TGCGCCAGCAGCGACCTCCGGACTAGCGGGGGGCAGTACTTC.

The chain uses TRBV3-1 and TRBJ2-7; 14 nucleotides match TRBD2. The CDR3 is 16 residues long. Germline-derived CDR1 and CDR2 are LGHDT and YNNKEL (reference sequence). V was pared by 4 bases and J by 0 bases, with 2 bases of the junction left unmatched. The CDR3 is CASSRGTSGSSYEQYF. CDR3 in DNA: TGTGCCAGCAGCCGCGGGACTAGCGGGAGCTCCTACGAGCAGTACTTC.

The chain is built from TRBV7-2 and TRBJ2-7; a weak D match, TRBD1 (7 bases). This CDR3 spans 15 amino acids. Per the germline V gene, CDR1 is SGHTA and CDR2 is FQGNSA. V lost 2 bases, J lost 1 base, and 12 bases lay in between. The CDR3: CASSLSRGRSYEQYF. For the CDR3, the DNA is TGTGCCAGCAGCTTAAGCAGGGGGAGGTCCTACGAGCAGTACTTC.

This clonotype showed up just a few times. V and J are TRBV29-1 and TRBJ2-5; TRBD1 matches 8 bases. The V gene end was trimmed by 5 bases and the J gene end by 2 bases; junction bases not matched to a gene: 16. Germline CDR1 SQVTM, CDR2 ANQGSEA. The CDR3 runs to 17 residues. CDR3 loop: CSVSTPRDRPFQETQYF. Written as DNA, the CDR3 is TGCAGCGTTTCTACCCCGCGGGACAGGCCTTTTCAAGAGACCCAGTACTTC. Using reference TRBV29-1 and TRBJ2-5 for the parts outside the CDR3, the full variable domain is SAVISQKPSRDICQRGTSLTIQCQVDSQVTMMFWYRQQPGQSLTLIATANQGSEATYESGFVIDKFPISRPNLTFSTLTVSNMSPEDSSIYLCSVSTPRDRPFQETQYFGPGTRLLVL.

This clonotype was observed a few times. This chain connects TRBV18 to TRBJ2-3; D could derive from TRBD1 or TRBD2 (5 bases each). Trimming pared 0 bases from V and 3 bases from J, leaving 13 bases between. Germline CDR1 reads KGHSH; CDR2 reads LQKENI. CDR3 length equals 16 residues. CDR3 amino acids: CASSPPDAGRTDTQYF. CDR3 in DNA: TGTGCCAGCTCACCACCTGACGCAGGGAGAACAGATACGCAGTATTTT.

The chain carries TRBV15 and TRBJ1-1; a possible D gene is TRBD1 (5 bases). Trimming pared 0 bases from V and 5 bases from J, leaving 19 bases between. The germline V gene encodes CDR1 LNHNV and CDR2 YYDKDF (reference sequence). The CDR3 totals 17 residues. The CDR3 nucleotides read TGTGCCACCAGCAGAGAAGGGACCCCCCGTAGTGGAACTGAAGCTTTCTTT. Its protein product is CATSREGTPRSGTEAFF.

This clonotype was picked up a small number of times. The chain carries TRBV5-1 and TRBJ1-1, with a weak D call TRBD1 (5 bases). The CDR3 spans 14 residues. CDR1 and CDR2 from the germline V gene are SGHRS and YFSETQ. The V gene lost 3 bases and the J gene lost 0 bases, with 9 bases spanning the gap. The CDR3 region is CASSWDGLNTEAFF. The CDR3 DNA is TGCGCCAGCAGCTGGGACGGGCTGAACACTGAAGCTTTCTTT.

This clonotype was counted only a few times. This sequence joins TRBV5-5 and TRBJ1-5; unclear D gene. Germline-derived CDR1 and CDR2 are SGHKS and YYEKEE (reference sequence). V lost 3 bases and J lost 2, with 18 bases in between. The CDR3 length is 17 residues. The CDR3 spells CASSSTSIIAGNQPQHF. For the CDR3, the DNA is TGTGCCAGCAGCTCCACGTCTATAATTGCGGGCAATCAGCCCCAGCATTTT.

The chain employs TRBV2 and TRBJ2-4; tentatively, D is TRBD1 (5 bases). The CDR3 consists of 14 residues. With 7 bases removed from V and 3 bases from J, the gap between germline ends came to 13 bases. Germline V CDR1 and CDR2: SNHLY, FYNNEI. The CDR3 DNA is TGTGCCAGCACCCTTGGGGCTCTCAAAAACATTCAGTACTTC. The encoded protein is CASTLGALKNIQYF.

This clonotype has only a few counts. Written as DNA, the CDR3 is TGTGCCAGCAGTTCTTTGGGACAGGGGGCGCGGGGCTACACCTTC. Protein product: CASSSLGQGARGYTF. V gene TRBV4-2 combines with J gene TRBJ1-2, with 12 bases lining up with TRBD1. Per the germline V gene, CDR1 is LGHNA and CDR2 is YNFKEQ. V was clipped by 6 bases and J by 8 bases; unmatched bases: 10. CDR3 length: 15 residues.